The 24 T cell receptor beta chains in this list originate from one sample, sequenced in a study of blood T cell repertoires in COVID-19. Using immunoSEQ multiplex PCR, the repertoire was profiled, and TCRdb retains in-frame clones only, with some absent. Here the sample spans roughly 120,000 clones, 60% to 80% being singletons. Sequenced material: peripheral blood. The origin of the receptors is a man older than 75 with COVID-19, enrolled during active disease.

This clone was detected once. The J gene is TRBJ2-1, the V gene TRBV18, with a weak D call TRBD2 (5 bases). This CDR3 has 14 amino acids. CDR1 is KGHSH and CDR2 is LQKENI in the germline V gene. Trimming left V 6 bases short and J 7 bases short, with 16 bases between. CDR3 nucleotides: TGTGCCAGCTCGCGTTCTGACGGGGTGAATGAGCAGTTCTTC. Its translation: CASSRSDGVNEQFF.

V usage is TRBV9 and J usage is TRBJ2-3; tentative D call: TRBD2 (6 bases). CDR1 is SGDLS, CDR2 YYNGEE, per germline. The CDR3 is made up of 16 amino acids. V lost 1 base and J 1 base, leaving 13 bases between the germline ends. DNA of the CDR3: TGTGCCAGCAGCGTAACTCGGGAGCGTCGCACAGATACGCAGTATTTT. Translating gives CASSVTRERRTDTQYF.

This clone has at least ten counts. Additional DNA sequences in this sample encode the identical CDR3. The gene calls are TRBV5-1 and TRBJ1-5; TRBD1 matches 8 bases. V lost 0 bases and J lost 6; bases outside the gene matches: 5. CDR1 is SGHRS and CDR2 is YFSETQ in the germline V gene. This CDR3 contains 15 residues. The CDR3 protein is CASSLDTGGGQPQHF. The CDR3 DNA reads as TGCGCCAGCAGCTTGGATACAGGGGGGGGTCAGCCCCAGCATTTT.

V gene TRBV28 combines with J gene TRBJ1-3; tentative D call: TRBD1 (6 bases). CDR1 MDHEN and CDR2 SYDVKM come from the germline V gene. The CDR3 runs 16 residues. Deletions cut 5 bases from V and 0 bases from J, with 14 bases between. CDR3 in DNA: TGTGCCAGCAGTCCTACAGGGCACCGCTCTGGAAACACCATATATTTT. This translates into CASSPTGHRSGNTIYF.

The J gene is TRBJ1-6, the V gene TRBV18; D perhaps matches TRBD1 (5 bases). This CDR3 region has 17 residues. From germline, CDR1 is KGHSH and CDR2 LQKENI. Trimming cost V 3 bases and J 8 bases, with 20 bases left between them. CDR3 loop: CASSPRTNPGVHSPLHF. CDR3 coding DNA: TGTGCCAGCTCACCTAGGACAAACCCCGGAGTCCATTCACCCCTCCACTTT.

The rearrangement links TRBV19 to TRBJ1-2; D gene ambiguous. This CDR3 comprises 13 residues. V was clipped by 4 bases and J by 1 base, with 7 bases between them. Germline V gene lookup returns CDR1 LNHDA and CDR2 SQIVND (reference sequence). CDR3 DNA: TGTGCCAGTAGTACCCAGCGTAACTATGGCTACACCTTC. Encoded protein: CASSTQRNYGYTF.

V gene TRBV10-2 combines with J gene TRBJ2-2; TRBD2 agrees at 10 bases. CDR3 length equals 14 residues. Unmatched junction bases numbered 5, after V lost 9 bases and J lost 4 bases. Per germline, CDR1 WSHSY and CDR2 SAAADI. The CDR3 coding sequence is TGCGCCAGTACTAGCGGGATAGGCACCGGGGAGCTGTTTTTT. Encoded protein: CASTSGIGTGELFF.

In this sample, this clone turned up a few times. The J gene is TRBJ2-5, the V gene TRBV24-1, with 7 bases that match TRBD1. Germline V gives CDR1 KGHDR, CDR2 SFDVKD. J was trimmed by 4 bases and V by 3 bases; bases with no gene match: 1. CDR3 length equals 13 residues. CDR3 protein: CATSDRTGETQYF. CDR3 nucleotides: TGTGCCACCAGTGATAGGACAGGAGAGACCCAGTACTTC.

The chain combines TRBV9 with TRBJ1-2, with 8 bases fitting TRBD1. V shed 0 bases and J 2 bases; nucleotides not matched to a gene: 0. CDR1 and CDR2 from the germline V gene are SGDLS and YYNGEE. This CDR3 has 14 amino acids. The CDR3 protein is CASSVAGGNYGYTF. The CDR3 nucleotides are TGTGCCAGCAGCGTAGCAGGGGGCAACTATGGCTACACCTTC. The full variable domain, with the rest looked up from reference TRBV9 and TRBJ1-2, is DSGVTQTPKHLITATGQRVTLRCSPRSGDLSVYWYQQSLDQGLQFLIQYYNGEERAKGNILERFSAQQFPDLHSELNLSSLELGDSALYFCASSVAGGNYGYTFGSGTRLTVV.

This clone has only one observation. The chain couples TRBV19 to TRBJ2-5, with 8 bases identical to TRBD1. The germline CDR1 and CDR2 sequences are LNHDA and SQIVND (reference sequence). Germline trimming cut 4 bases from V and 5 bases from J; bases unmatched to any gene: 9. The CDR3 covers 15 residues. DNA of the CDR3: TGTGCCAGTAGTACCCTAGGGACAGGCGGGGAGACCCAGTACTTC. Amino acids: CASSTLGTGGETQYF.

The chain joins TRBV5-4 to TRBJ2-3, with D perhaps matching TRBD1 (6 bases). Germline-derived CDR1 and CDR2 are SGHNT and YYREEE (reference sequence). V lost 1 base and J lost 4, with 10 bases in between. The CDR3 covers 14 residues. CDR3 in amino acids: CASSLKQGPDTQYF. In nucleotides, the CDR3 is TGTGCCAGCAGCTTGAAGCAGGGGCCAGATACGCAGTATTTT.

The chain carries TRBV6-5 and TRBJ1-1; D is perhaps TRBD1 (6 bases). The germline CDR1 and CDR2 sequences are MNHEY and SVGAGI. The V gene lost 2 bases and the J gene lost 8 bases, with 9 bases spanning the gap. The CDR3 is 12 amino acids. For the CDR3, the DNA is TGTGCCAGCAGTTACAAACAGGGAGAAGCTTTCTTT. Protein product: CASSYKQGEAFF.

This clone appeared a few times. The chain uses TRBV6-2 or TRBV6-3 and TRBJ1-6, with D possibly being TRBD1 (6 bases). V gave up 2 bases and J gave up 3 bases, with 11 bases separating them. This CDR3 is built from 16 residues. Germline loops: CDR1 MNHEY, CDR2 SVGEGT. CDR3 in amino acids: CASSYPQGFYNSPLHF. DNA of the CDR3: TGTGCCAGCAGTTACCCCCAGGGGTTCTATAATTCACCCCTCCACTTT.

CDR3 DNA: TGCGCCAGCAGGAACCCGACAGTTACCTACGAGCAGTACTTC. The encoded protein is CASRNPTVTYEQYF. The V gene is TRBV5-1, the J gene TRBJ2-7; D may be TRBD1 (5 bases). The CDR3 totals 14 residues. The germline gives CDR1 SGHRS, CDR2 YFSETQ. Trimming stripped 5 bases from V and 2 bases from J, with 14 bases between.

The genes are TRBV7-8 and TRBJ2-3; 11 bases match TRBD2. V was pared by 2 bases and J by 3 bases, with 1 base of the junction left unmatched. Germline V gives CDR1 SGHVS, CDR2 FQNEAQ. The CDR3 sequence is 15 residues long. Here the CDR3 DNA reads TGTGCCAGCAGCTTACTAGCGGGGGGTACAGATACGCAGTATTTT. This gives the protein CASSLLAGGTDTQYF. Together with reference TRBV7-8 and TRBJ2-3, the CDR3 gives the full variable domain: GAGVSQSPRYKVAKRGQDVALRCDPISGHVSLFWYQQALGQGPEFLTYFQNEAQLDKSGLPSDRFFAERPEGSVSTLKIQRTQQEDSAVYLCASSLLAGGTDTQYFGPGTRLTVL.

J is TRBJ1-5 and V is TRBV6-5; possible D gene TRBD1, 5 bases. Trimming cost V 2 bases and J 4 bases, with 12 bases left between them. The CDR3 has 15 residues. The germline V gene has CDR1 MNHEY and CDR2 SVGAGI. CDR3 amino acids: CASSYNGGGNQPQHF. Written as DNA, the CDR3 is TGTGCCAGCAGTTACAATGGGGGGGGGAATCAGCCCCAGCATTTT.

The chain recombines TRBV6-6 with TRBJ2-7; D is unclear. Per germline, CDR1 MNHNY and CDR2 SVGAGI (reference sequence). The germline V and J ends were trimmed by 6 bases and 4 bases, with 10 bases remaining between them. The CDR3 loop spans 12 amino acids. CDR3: CASREQMYEQYF. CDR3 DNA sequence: TGTGCCAGCAGGGAACAGATGTACGAGCAGTACTTC.

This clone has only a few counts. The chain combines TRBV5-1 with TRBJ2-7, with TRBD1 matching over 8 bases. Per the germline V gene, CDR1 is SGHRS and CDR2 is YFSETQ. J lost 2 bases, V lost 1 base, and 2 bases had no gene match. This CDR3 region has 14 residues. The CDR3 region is CASSLRTGPYEQYF. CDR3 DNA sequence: TGCGCCAGCAGCTTGAGGACAGGGCCCTACGAGCAGTACTTC.

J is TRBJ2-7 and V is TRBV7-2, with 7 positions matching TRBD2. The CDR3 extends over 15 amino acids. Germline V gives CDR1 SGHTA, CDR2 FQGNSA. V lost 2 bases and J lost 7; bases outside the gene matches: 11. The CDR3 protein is CASSLKDGRFGEQYF. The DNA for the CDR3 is TGTGCCAGCAGCTTAAAGGACGGGAGGTTTGGGGAGCAGTACTTC.

CDR3 in DNA: TGTGCCAGCAGCCAAATAGCGGGAGTGGGGGATACGCAGTATTTT. Amino acids: CASSQIAGVGDTQYF. The chain joins TRBV4-2 to TRBJ2-3; TRBD2 matches at 9 bases. The ends lost 2 bases at V and 6 bases at J; junction bases unmatched: 6. The CDR3 contains 15 residues. The germline CDR1 and CDR2 sequences are LGHNA and YNFKEQ.

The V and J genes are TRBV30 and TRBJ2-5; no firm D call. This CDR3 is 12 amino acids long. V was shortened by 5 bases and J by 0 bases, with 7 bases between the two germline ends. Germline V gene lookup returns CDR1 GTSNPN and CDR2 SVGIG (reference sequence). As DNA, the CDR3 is TGTGCCTGGGGCAGGAACCAAGAGACCCAGTACTTC. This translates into CAWGRNQETQYF.

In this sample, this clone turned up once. This chain's CDR3 is CASSLAQGVDEQFF. The CDR3 nucleotides are TGTGCCAGCAGCTTAGCCCAAGGGGTGGATGAGCAGTTCTTC. This rearrangement joins TRBV7-9 to TRBJ2-1, with D possibly TRBD1 on 5 matching bases. This CDR3 region has 14 residues. The V end was cut by 0 bases, the J end by 8 bases, with 11 bases between. Germline-derived CDR1 and CDR2 are SEHNR and FQNEAQ (reference sequence).

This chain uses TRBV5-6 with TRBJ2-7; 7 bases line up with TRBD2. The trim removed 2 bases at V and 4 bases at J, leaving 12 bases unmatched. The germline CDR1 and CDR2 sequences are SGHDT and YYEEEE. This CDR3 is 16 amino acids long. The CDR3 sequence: CASSFLQRDGRYEQYF. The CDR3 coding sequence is TGTGCCAGCAGCTTCCTTCAGCGGGACGGTAGATACGAGCAGTACTTC.

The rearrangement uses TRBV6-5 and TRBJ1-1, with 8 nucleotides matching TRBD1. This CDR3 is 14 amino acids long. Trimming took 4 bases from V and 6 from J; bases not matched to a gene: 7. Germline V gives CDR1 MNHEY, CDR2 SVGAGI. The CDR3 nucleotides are TGTGCCAGCAGTTTCCAGACAGGGGCCCCTGAAGCTTTCTTT. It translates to CASSFQTGAPEAFF.